This T cell receptor beta chain stems from a study of PD-1 blockade in mismatch repair-deficient tumors. Concerning this clone: The junction differs from germline at one of its ends, possibly a read error.

Germline CDR1 is MNHNS and CDR2 is SASEGT. The CDR3 has 11 residues. Libraries were prepared by immunoSEQ multiplex PCR; TCRdb keeps only in-frame clonotypes and omits some of them. This sample has 35,000 to 40,000 clones, with roughly three quarters found just once. Source: peripheral blood, taken 4 weeks after starting pembrolizumab. This chain uses TRBV6-1 with TRBJ2-7; 11 bases agree with TRBD2. The TCR comes from an adult with mismatch repair-deficient cancer. Here the CDR3 reads CASSELGLAGF. The CDR3 DNA sequence: TGTGCCAGCAGTGAGCTTGGACTAGCGGGCTTC.